The clone carrying this T cell receptor (beta chain) was seen more than once but under ten times. Clones were read by immunoSEQ multiplex PCR, and TCRdb kept only the in-frame ones, dropping some. The data contain roughly 290,000 clones, around 90% of them singletons. This sample was included in a study of blood T cell repertoires in COVID-19. There are 17 residues in the CDR3. Germline loops: CDR1 SEHNR, CDR2 FQNEAQ (reference sequence). Trimming removed 6 bases from V and 0 bases from J; junction bases left unmatched: 10. The chain is built from TRBV7-9 and TRBJ2-1, with 8 bases fitting TRBD2. This receptor was obtained from a woman in her thirties with COVID-19, enrolled during active disease. What was sequenced was peripheral blood. The CDR3 region has the DNA TGTGCCAGCAGGGGGGAGACTAGCGCTAGCTCCTACAATGAGCAGTTCTTC. Amino acids: CASRGETSASSYNEQFF.